One and the same sample provided the 2 T cell receptor beta chains below, sequenced in a study of OX40 agonist ivuxolimab in advanced cancers. Profiling relied on immunoSEQ multiplex PCR, and the TCRdb table lists in-frame clones only, not all of them. The sample has approximately 30,000 clones, about nine tenths seen once. The sample here was CD4+ or CD8+ T cells sorted from blood, taken in a trial of the OX40 agonist ivuxolimab. Source of these receptors: an adult with an advanced solid tumor such as melanoma, head and neck, liver or kidney cancer.

The CDR3 coding sequence is TGTGCCAGCAGTGCGGGGGTTGACAGGGGGAACGAGCAGTACTTC. It yields the protein CASSAGVDRGNEQYF. V gene TRBV25-1 combines with J gene TRBJ2-7; 9 bases are shared with TRBD1. The CDR3 sequence is 15 residues long. V lost 4 bases and J lost 5; bases outside the gene matches: 9. Germline assignment: CDR1 MGHDK and CDR2 SYGVNS.

J is TRBJ2-3 and V is TRBV4-3; D gene unclear. The ends were cut back, 0 bases at V and 4 bases at J, with 5 bases in the middle. The CDR3 length is 13 residues. Germline V gives CDR1 LGHNA, CDR2 YSLEER. The CDR3 DNA sequence: TGCGCCAGCAGCCAAGACTGGGCAGATACGCAGTATTTT. It specifies CASSQDWADTQYF.